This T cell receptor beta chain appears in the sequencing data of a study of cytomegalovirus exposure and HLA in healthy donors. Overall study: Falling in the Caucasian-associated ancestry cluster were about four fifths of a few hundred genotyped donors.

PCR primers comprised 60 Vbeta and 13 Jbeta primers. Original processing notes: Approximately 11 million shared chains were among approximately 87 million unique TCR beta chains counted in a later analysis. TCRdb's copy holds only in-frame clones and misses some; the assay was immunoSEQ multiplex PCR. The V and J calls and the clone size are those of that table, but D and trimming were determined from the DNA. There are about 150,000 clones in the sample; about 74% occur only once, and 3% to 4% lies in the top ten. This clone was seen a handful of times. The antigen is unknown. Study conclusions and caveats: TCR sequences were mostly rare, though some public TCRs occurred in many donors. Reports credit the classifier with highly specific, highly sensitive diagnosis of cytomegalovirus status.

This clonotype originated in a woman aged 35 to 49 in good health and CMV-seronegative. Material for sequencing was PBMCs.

CDR3 sequence reads: CASSPPASGLSYNEQFF. Here the CDR3 DNA reads TGTGCCAGCAGCCCTCCGGCTAGCGGGCTCTCCTACAATGAGCAGTTCTTC. The gene calls are TRBV4-2 and TRBJ2-1; 8 bases align to TRBD2. Trimming took 4 bases from V and 0 from J; bases not matched to a gene: 8. The V gene's germline CDR1 is LGHNA and CDR2 YNFKEQ. The CDR3 consists of 17 residues.